This TCR beta chain was recovered during a study of cytomegalovirus exposure and HLA in healthy donors. The PCR used 60 Vbeta and 13 Jbeta primers. Produced via immunoSEQ multiplex PCR; TCRdb's table is partial and in-frame only. This table has roughly 86,000 clones, about 80% appearing once. CDR3 size: 15 residues. Germline CDR1 is MDHEN and CDR2 is SYDVKM. The J segment lost 11 bases and the V segment lost 3 bases, leaving 15 bases of the junction unmatched. Sequencing was carried out using PBMCs. The rearrangement links TRBV28 to TRBJ1-1; 7 bases map to TRBD1. The receptor was derived from a female donor in good health and CMV-seronegative. CDR3 region: CASSFNAGGPHSAFF. CDR3 sequence (DNA): TGTGCCAGCAGTTTCAATGCAGGGGGTCCCCACTCGGCTTTCTTT. The variable domain in full, completed from reference TRBV28 and TRBJ1-1, reads DVKVTQSSRYLVKRTGEKVFLECVQDMDHENMFWYRQDPGLGLRLIYFSYDVKMKEKGDIPEGYSVSREKKERFSLILESASTNQTSMYLCASSFNAGGPHSAFFGQGTRLTVV.